What follows are 25 T cell receptor beta chains derived from one specimen sequenced in a study of identical twins. TCRdb ran MiXCR on the 5' RACE reads and lists one entry per CDR3 protein. The sample lists approximately 700,000 distinct CDR3 sequences; 5.5% to 6.5% were seen once. Sequencing was done on a sample of naive T cells sorted from blood. Receptors originate from a young man in good health.

The chain recombines TRBV6-2 or TRBV6-3 with TRBJ1-5; D unclear. The CDR3 has 11 residues. V was shortened by 6 bases and J by 11 bases, with 11 bases between the two germline ends. The germline V gene encodes CDR1 MNHEY and CDR2 SVGEGT. CDR3 DNA sequence: TGTGCCAGCAGCCCCGGAATGTCCCAGCATTTT. Amino acids: CASSPGMSQHF.

This clonotype appeared many times. The genes are TRBV5-1 and TRBJ2-3; the D gene is possibly TRBD1 (5 bases). V gave up 6 bases and J gave up 6 bases, with 14 bases separating them. This CDR3 is built from 13 residues. Germline V lookup: CDR1 SGHRS, CDR2 YFSETQ. The CDR3 DNA reads as TGCGCCAGCAAGGGGCTAGTCGGGGATACGCAGTATTTT. It yields the protein CASKGLVGDTQYF.

The V and J genes are TRBV28 and TRBJ2-5; 8 bases fit TRBD1. There are 12 residues in the CDR3. With 10 bases clipped from V and 7 bases from J, the junction kept 8 bases outside the gene matches. CDR1 is MDHEN, CDR2 SYDVKM, per germline. The CDR3 DNA reads as TGTGCCACAGGACAGGGTGAGGGGACCCAGTACTTC. Translation gives CATGQGEGTQYF.

This clonotype has only a few counts. This chain uses TRBV5-1 with TRBJ2-1; 8 bases match TRBD2. From germline, CDR1 is SGHRS and CDR2 YFSETQ. The CDR3 contains 17 residues. Trimming at V came to 1 base and at J to 5 bases, leaving 11 bases not matched to a gene. CDR3 sequence: CASSLIGPTSGNNEQFF. The CDR3 DNA follows: TGCGCCAGCAGCTTGATAGGTCCAACTAGCGGAAACAATGAGCAGTTCTTC.

This clonotype appeared many times. This chain connects TRBV29-1 to TRBJ2-2, with 7 bases lining up with TRBD2. V dropped 7 bases and J dropped 1; count of bases not matched to a gene: 9. The CDR3 is made up of 15 amino acids. From germline, CDR1 is SQVTM and CDR2 ANQGSEA. The CDR3 nucleotides read TGCAGCGCCGGGTTGGTAGCGGGGAACACCGGGGAGCTGTTTTTT. It yields the protein CSAGLVAGNTGELFF.

V and J are TRBV18 and TRBJ1-3; D not certain. Trimming removed 3 bases at V and 4 bases at J, with 7 bases between. CDR3 length equals 13 residues. CDR1 and CDR2 (germline): KGHSH, LQKENI. Here the CDR3 DNA reads TGTGCCAGCTCACCGAGTGGCGGAAACACCATATATTTT. Its translation is CASSPSGGNTIYF. Variable domain in full (rest from reference TRBV18 and TRBJ1-3): NAGVMQNPRHLVRRRGQEARLRCSPMKGHSHVYWYRQLPEEGLKFMVYLQKENIIDESGMPKERFSAEFPKEGPSILRIQQVVRGDSAAYFCASSPSGGNTIYFGEGSWLTVV.

The genes are TRBV9 and TRBJ1-3; no firm D call. This CDR3 has 15 residues. V was cut by 0 bases and J by 4 bases, with 11 bases left in between. Germline CDR1 SGDLS, CDR2 YYNGEE. The CDR3 coding sequence is TGTGCCAGCAGCGTAGGCGACGGTCTGGGAAACACCATATATTTT. Residues: CASSVGDGLGNTIYF.

This clonotype was detected ten times or more. J is TRBJ1-2 and V is TRBV7-9, with D unresolved. The CDR3 totals 14 residues. V was pared by 2 bases and J by 8 bases, with 15 bases between. Looked up from germline, CDR1 is SEHNR and CDR2 is FQNEAQ (reference sequence). CDR3 DNA sequence: TGTGCCAGCAGCTTAAGTGGAGCAGGAGGGGGCTACACCTTC. It codes for CASSLSGAGGGYTF.

To note about this clonotype: A read error is possible here, since a much larger clone lies one base away. V and J are TRBV21-1 and TRBJ2-4; the table gives TRBD1 as D, unverified against the DNA. TRBV21-1 is tagged as a pseudogene. The length of the CDR3 is 13 residues. The CDR3 loop reads CLLVPGQKNIQYF. CDR3 DNA sequence: TGTCTCCTCGTTCCGGGACAGAAAAACATTCAGTACTTC.

This sequence joins TRBV5-1 and TRBJ2-3, with D perhaps matching TRBD1 (6 bases). CDR1 and CDR2 from the germline V gene are SGHRS and YFSETQ. The germline V and J ends were trimmed by 5 bases and 3 bases, with 16 bases remaining between them. The CDR3 consists of 15 residues. The CDR3 DNA is TGCGCCAGCAGTCCACAGGGCGGTGGGACAGATACGCAGTATTTT. Translated: CASSPQGGGTDTQYF.

There are many counts of this clonotype. DNA for the CDR3: TGCGCCAGCAGCCGTGGGACGTTAGCCAAAAACATTCAGTACTTC. Translated, it gives CASSRGTLAKNIQYF. This chain joins TRBV5-1 and TRBJ2-4; D may correspond to TRBD1 or TRBD2 (5 bases each). The germline gives CDR1 SGHRS, CDR2 YFSETQ. V gave up 4 bases and J gave up 0 bases, with 11 bases separating them. The CDR3 loop spans 15 amino acids.

V is TRBV3-1 and J is TRBJ2-5; D is perhaps TRBD2 (6 bases). CDR3 length: 15 residues. Trimming removed 4 bases at V and 2 bases at J, with 14 bases between. Germline V CDR1 and CDR2: LGHDT, YNNKEL (reference sequence). This chain's CDR3 is CASSLLTGTQETQYF. In nucleotides, the CDR3 is TGTGCCAGCAGCCTTCTCACCGGGACTCAAGAGACCCAGTACTTC.

The chain uses TRBV24-1 and TRBJ2-1; TRBD2 aligns across 12 bases. Losses at the gene ends were 9 bases for V and 5 bases for J; bases not matched to a gene: 16. Germline V gene sequence: CDR1 KGHDR, CDR2 SFDVKD. The CDR3 totals 18 residues. CDR3 residues: CATGTDDPGLAGDNEQFF. CDR3 nucleotide sequence: TGTGCCACCGGGACCGACGACCCGGGACTAGCGGGTGACAATGAGCAGTTCTTC.

The V and J genes are TRBV10-3 and TRBJ2-1; 10 positions agree with TRBD1. Trimming at V came to 6 bases and at J to 7 bases, leaving 9 bases not matched to a gene. The CDR3 spans 15 residues. Germline values: CDR1 ENHRY, CDR2 SYGVKD. The CDR3: CAISPGQGFGNEQFF. The CDR3 bases are TGTGCCATCAGCCCGGGACAGGGGTTCGGGAATGAGCAGTTCTTC.

This clonotype was seen ten or more times. The J gene is TRBJ2-3, the V gene TRBV5-1; 13 bases are a match to TRBD2. The J segment lost 0 bases and the V segment lost 0 bases, leaving 7 bases of the junction unmatched. Germline V gives CDR1 SGHRS, CDR2 YFSETQ. The CDR3 loop spans 19 amino acids. CDR3 residues: CASSLAGGLAGASTDTQYF. Written as DNA, the CDR3 is TGCGCCAGCAGCTTGGCCGGTGGACTAGCGGGAGCTAGCACAGATACGCAGTATTTT.

Regarding this clonotype: A much larger clone sits a single nucleotide away, making a read error possible. Because it lacks the conserved phenylalanine or tryptophan at the end, this CDR3 is likely a read error. This sequence joins TRBV29-1 and TRBJ1-2; TRBD1 matches at 11 bases. Germline V gives CDR1 SQVTM, CDR2 ANQGSEA. The CDR3 is 12 amino acids. Unmatched junction bases numbered 2, after V lost 7 bases and J lost 4 bases. CDR3 coding DNA: TGCAGCGCCGGACAGGGGGCCTATGGCTACACCATC. Amino acid sequence: CSAGQGAYGYTI.

This clonotype has ten or more counts. The rearrangement uses TRBV28 and TRBJ1-2; D might be TRBD1 (6 bases). CDR1 and CDR2 (germline): MDHEN, SYDVKM. This CDR3 has 15 residues. Trimming left V 3 bases short and J 7 bases short, with 18 bases between. The CDR3 coding sequence is TGTGCCAGCAGTTTGGGTGGACAGTCAACGAGTGGCTACACCTTC. It yields the protein CASSLGGQSTSGYTF.

This clonotype was seen repeatedly, ten times or more. The V and J genes are TRBV4-2 and TRBJ2-3; maybe TRBD1 (5 bases). V lost 4 bases, J lost 4 bases, and 18 bases lay in between. Germline V CDR1 and CDR2: LGHNA, YNFKEQ. The CDR3 totals 16 residues. For the CDR3, the DNA is TGTGCCAGCAGCCCTGTTAAGGGGCTTGGGGCAGATACGCAGTATTTT. This encodes CASSPVKGLGADTQYF.

A few counts support this clonotype. This chain joins TRBV7-2 and TRBJ2-1; unclear D gene. The CDR3 has 13 amino acids. The V gene's germline CDR1 is SGHTA and CDR2 FQGNSA. The V end lost 5 bases, the J end lost 7 bases, and 12 bases lay between the germline ends. CDR3: CASSARDRNEQFF. The DNA of the CDR3 is TGTGCCAGCAGCGCCCGAGATCGGAATGAGCAGTTCTTC.

The CDR3 bases are TGTGCCAGCAGTGCAGTTGCAACTAATGAAAAACTGTTTTTT. Its protein is CASSAVATNEKLFF. This sequence joins TRBV12-3 or TRBV12-4 and TRBJ1-4; D not resolved. The CDR3 runs to 14 residues. The V end lost 5 bases, the J end lost 0 bases, and 7 bases lay between the germline ends.

This clonotype was detected many times. The rearrangement links TRBV29-1 to TRBJ1-1; TRBD1 matches at 9 bases. Germline V lookup: CDR1 SQVTM, CDR2 ANQGSEA. The length of the CDR3 is 12 residues. V was pared by 7 bases and J by 1 base, with 1 base of the junction left unmatched. The CDR3 here is CSADRGNTEAFF. In DNA form, the CDR3 reads TGCAGCGCGGACAGGGGGAACACTGAAGCTTTCTTT. The whole variable domain, filled in from reference TRBV29-1 and TRBJ1-1, reads SAVISQKPSRDICQRGTSLTIQCQVDSQVTMMFWYRQQPGQSLTLIATANQGSEATYESGFVIDKFPISRPNLTFSTLTVSNMSPEDSSIYLCSADRGNTEAFFGQGTRLTVV.

The chain employs TRBV20-1 and TRBJ2-3, with no clear D. The germline V gene encodes CDR1 DFQATT and CDR2 SNEGSKA (reference sequence). The CDR3 runs 14 residues. The germline V and J ends were trimmed by 3 bases and 2 bases, with 12 bases remaining between them. Here the CDR3 reads CSARVSQLTDTQYF. In DNA form, the CDR3 reads TGCAGTGCTAGGGTCAGCCAGCTCACAGATACGCAGTATTTT.

This clonotype was counted between two and nine times. The chain carries TRBV20-1 and TRBJ2-3, with D perhaps being TRBD1 or TRBD2 (6 bases each). Germline values: CDR1 DFQATT, CDR2 SNEGSKA (reference sequence). The CDR3 runs 12 residues. V was shortened by 4 bases and J by 5 bases, with 10 bases between the two germline ends. CDR3 in amino acids: CSATGAGDTQYF. CDR3 coding DNA: TGCAGTGCTACGGGGGCGGGAGATACGCAGTATTTT.

The CDR3 region has the DNA TGTGCCAGCAGCTTTGGCTCGTGGACAGGGGCCAACACCGGGGAGCTGTTTTTT. Translated: CASSFGSWTGANTGELFF. The rearrangement joins TRBV7-8 to TRBJ2-2; 9 nucleotides agree with TRBD1. V was pared by 3 bases and J by 2 bases, with 10 bases of the junction left unmatched. CDR1 is SGHVS, CDR2 FQNEAQ, per germline. This CDR3 comprises 18 residues.

This clonotype was seen a few times. J is TRBJ2-7 and V is TRBV11-2, with 7 bases fitting TRBD1. Trimming removed 6 bases from V and 0 bases from J; junction bases left unmatched: 8. Germline loops: CDR1 SGHAT, CDR2 FQNNGV. The CDR3 is 15 residues long. The CDR3 DNA reads TGTGCCAGCAGTACTCACAGGGGAAGCTCCTACGAGCAGTACTTC. Translation: CASSTHRGSSYEQYF.